The source of this TCR beta chain is a study of CD4 T cells in lung cancer (dated by TCRdb to between 2019 and 2020). Some background on the complete study: In the study, blood T cells from NSCLC patients were screened for responses to candidate mutation-encoded neoepitopes, and neoantigen-specific CD4+ T-cell clones and TCRs were isolated. A few patients undergoing curative-intent resections for stage I-III non-small cell lung cancer provided the tumor and non-adjacent lung tissue. The resected patients had lung adenocarcinoma or squamous cell carcinoma, were aged 60 to 69 at blood donation, and mostly were former smokers. Before blood donation, patients had received treatments including platinum chemotherapy, and some received nivolumab or pembrolizumab. Deep sequencing of TCRB was used to follow the frequency of neoantigen-specific clonotypes in tumor resections, non-adjacent lung and cultured T-cell products.

Non-adjacent lung tissue was collected from the same resection as far as possible from the malignant lesion, at least 3 cm away. Library construction relied on the immunoSEQ multiplex PCR assay. Qiagen DNeasy or QIAamp micro DNA kits were used to isolate DNA, and the Adaptive Biotechnology human TCRB sequencing kit was used to sequence TCRB. Sequencing of TCRB libraries was performed on an Illumina MiSeq. Per the source publication's procedure: The kit provider's software was used to analyze TCRB sequence data, and Fisher's exact test was applied to assess tumor enrichment of clonotype templates. This immuneACCESS table, as held by TCRdb, lists in-frame sequences with V and J called but not all clones. Of the missing ones, under half trace to an unresolved V gene in checked studies; the others have no known cause. Clone size and the V and J calls come from that table; the DNA yielded D and trimming. For this sample the table gives over 8,000 clones, of which over 65% were detected only once. Jointly, the top ten make up 15% to 17% of the sample.

Only a few counts were recorded for this clone. Its antigen is not yet known. Base qualities are not recorded, but no much larger clone differs from it by a single base. Summary of the overall study and its limitations: Some responses derived from blood might reflect in vitro priming of naive T cells or cross-reactivity instead of memory responses to the cancer.

Based on the germline V gene (reference sequence), the CDR1 and CDR2 sequences are LNHDA and SQIVND. Counted from cysteine to phenylalanine, this CDR3 has 16 amino acids. Just CDR3 DNA is preserved here, 48 bases in frame from base 1. Trimming costs V 5 bases and J 3 bases, and their ends lie 17 bases apart. The chain was built from TRBV19 and TRBJ1-3; TRBD1 is possibly the D segment (5 matching bases). Sequenced input: normal lung tissue taken away from the tumor. This sequence originates from a man between 60 and 75 years old with non-small cell lung cancer. CDR3 protein: CASSVTGGRLGNTIYF. The DNA sequence reads TGTGCCAGTAGTGTTACAGGTGGACGCCTTGGAAACACCATATATTTT.